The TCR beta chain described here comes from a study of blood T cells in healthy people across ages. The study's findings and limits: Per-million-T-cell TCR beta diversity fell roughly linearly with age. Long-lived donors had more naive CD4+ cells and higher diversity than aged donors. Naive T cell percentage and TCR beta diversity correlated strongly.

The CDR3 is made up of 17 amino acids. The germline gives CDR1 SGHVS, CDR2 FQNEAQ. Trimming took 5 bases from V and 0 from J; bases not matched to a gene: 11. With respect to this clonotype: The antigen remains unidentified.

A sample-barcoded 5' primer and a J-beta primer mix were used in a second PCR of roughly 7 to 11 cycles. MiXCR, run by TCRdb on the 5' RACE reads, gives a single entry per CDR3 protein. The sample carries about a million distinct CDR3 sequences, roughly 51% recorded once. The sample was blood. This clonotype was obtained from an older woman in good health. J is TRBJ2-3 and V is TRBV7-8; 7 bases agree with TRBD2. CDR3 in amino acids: CASSPVGRGTSTDTQYF. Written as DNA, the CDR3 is TGTGCCAGCAGCCCCGTTGGGCGGGGGACTAGCACAGATACGCAGTATTTT.